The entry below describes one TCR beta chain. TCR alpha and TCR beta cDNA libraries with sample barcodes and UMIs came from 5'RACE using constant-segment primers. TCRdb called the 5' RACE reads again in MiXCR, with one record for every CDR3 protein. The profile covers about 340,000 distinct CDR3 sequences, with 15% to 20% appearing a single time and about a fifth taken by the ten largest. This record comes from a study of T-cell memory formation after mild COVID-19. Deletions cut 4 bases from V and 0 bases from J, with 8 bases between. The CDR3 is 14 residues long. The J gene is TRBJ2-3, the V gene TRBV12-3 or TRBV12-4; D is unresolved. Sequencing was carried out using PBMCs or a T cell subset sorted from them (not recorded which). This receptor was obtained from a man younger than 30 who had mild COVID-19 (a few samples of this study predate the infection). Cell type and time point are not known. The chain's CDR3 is CASSWVHSTDTQYF. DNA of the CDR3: TGTGCCAGCAGTTGGGTCCACAGCACAGATACGCAGTATTTT.